Each of the 21 T cell receptor beta chains below was sequenced from the same sample in a study of blood T cells in healthy people across ages (dated by TCRdb to the mid-2010s). The library was built by means of 5' RACE. Instrument used: Illumina HiSeq 2500. A second about 7 to 11 cycle PCR used a sample-barcoded 5' primer and a J-beta primer mix. In-frame beta chains were kept once TCRdb had trimmed the public reads at Q25 with fastp and called clones with MiXCR. Identical CDR3 protein sequences are pooled into one entry, listed with their most common genes and DNA. This sample gives fewer than 2,000,000 distinct CDR3 sequences in total; 30% to 40% of them show up just once. Of the sample, 11% is held by the ten largest clones. The sequenced sample consisted of blood. Receptor source: a woman aged 25 to 39 in good health.

V gene TRBV7-8 combines with J gene TRBJ2-3; weak D call: TRBD1 (6 bases). This CDR3 spans 16 amino acids. Germline assignment: CDR1 SGHVS and CDR2 FQNEAQ. The V end was cut by 1 base, the J end by 1 base, with 12 bases between. As DNA, the CDR3 is TGTGCCAGCAGCTTAGGGGGGCGCTCTGGCACAGATACGCAGTATTTT. Translated: CASSLGGRSGTDTQYF.

This chain joins TRBV4-1 and TRBJ2-7; D possibly uses TRBD1 or TRBD2 (5 bases each). Per the germline V gene, CDR1 is MGHRA and CDR2 is YSYEKL. The V gene lost 3 bases and the J gene lost 1 base, with 19 bases spanning the gap. The CDR3 spans 17 residues. The CDR3 protein is CASSQWLGTPPSYEQYF. The CDR3 DNA sequence: TGCGCCAGCAGCCAGTGGCTGGGGACCCCGCCTTCCTACGAGCAGTACTTC.

V usage is TRBV7-6 and J usage is TRBJ1-1, with D unresolved. The germline V gene has CDR1 SGHVS and CDR2 FNYEAQ. The CDR3 runs to 13 residues. Trimming took off 1 base at V and 7 bases at J, with 10 bases between the two ends. The CDR3 sequence: CASSLDPGFEAFF. The CDR3 coding sequence is TGTGCCAGCAGCTTAGATCCGGGGTTTGAAGCTTTCTTT.

This clonotype was seen a handful of times. The V gene is TRBV27, the J gene TRBJ2-7; D gene uncertain. This CDR3 is built from 13 residues. CDR1 and CDR2 from the germline V gene are MNHEY and SMNVEV (reference sequence). The V end lost 3 bases, the J end lost 3 bases, and 9 bases lay between the germline ends. The CDR3 DNA follows: TGTGCCAGCAGTTTCCATCCTAACTACGAGCAGTACTTC. Translated, it gives CASSFHPNYEQYF.

This clonotype has a handful of counts. The chain combines TRBV9 with TRBJ2-7; D not certain. The CDR3 is 15 amino acids. From germline, CDR1 is SGDLS and CDR2 YYNGEE. Trimming left V 4 bases short and J 2 bases short, with 16 bases between. The DNA of the CDR3 is TGTGCCAGCAGCCCCCACCTGGACGGTACCTACGAGCAGTACTTC. Protein: CASSPHLDGTYEQYF.

The rearrangement joins TRBV7-9 to TRBJ1-4, with D possibly TRBD1 on 6 matching bases. V lost 2 bases and J 5 bases, leaving 12 bases between the germline ends. CDR1 and CDR2 (germline): SEHNR, FQNEAQ (reference sequence). The length of the CDR3 is 15 residues. The CDR3 reads CASSLNGQLNEKLFF. For the CDR3, the DNA is TGTGCCAGCAGCTTAAATGGACAGCTAAATGAAAAACTGTTTTTT.

V is TRBV27 and J is TRBJ2-5, with D tentatively TRBD1 (6 bases). The DNA matches TRBJ2-7 better at its end, which makes the J call doubtful. The V gene's germline CDR1 is MNHEY and CDR2 SMNVEV (reference sequence). This CDR3 region has 14 residues. CDR3 in DNA: TGTGCCAGCAGTACGGACAGAAGAGAGTACGAGCAGTACTTC. As protein: CASSTDRREYEQYF.

A single count supports this clonotype. CDR3 in amino acids: CASSPSTLGRYEQYF. CDR3 DNA: TGTGCCAGCAGTCCCTCCACTCTGGGCCGATACGAGCAGTACTTC. The rearrangement joins TRBV27 to TRBJ2-7, with D uncertain. Trimming shortened V by 5 bases and J by 4 bases, and 18 bases separated the two germline ends. CDR3 length: 15 amino acids. Looked up from germline, CDR1 is MNHEY and CDR2 is SMNVEV (reference sequence).

This rearrangement joins TRBV5-1 to TRBJ2-7; D is possibly TRBD2 (8 bases). Germline CDR1 reads SGHRS; CDR2 reads YFSETQ. The V gene lost 5 bases and the J gene lost 2 bases, with 17 bases spanning the gap. The CDR3 runs 15 residues. CDR3 region: CASSTNSGTAYEQYF. The CDR3 nucleotides are TGCGCCAGCAGTACCAATAGCGGGACAGCCTACGAGCAGTACTTC.

Comment on this clonotype: With a much larger clone just one base away, this may be a read error. J is TRBJ2-3 and V is TRBV7-2, with D possibly being TRBD2 (5 bases). V was clipped by 1 base and J by 7 bases, with 12 bases between them. CDR1 is SGHTA, CDR2 FQGNSA, per germline. This CDR3 is built from 14 residues. The CDR3 DNA is TGTGCCAGCAGCTTAGAAAGAGGGCGGTATACGCAGTATTTT. Its translation: CASSLERGRYTQYF.

This sequence joins TRBV4-1 and TRBJ2-2; maybe TRBD1 (7 bases). V was cut by 5 bases and J by 5 bases, with 21 bases left in between. Germline assignment: CDR1 MGHRA and CDR2 YSYEKL. This CDR3 spans 17 amino acids. This CDR3 is CASSARQGLGLTGELFF. CDR3 sequence (DNA): TGCGCCAGCAGCGCTAGACAGGGACTGGGTCTGACCGGGGAGCTGTTTTTT.

This chain links TRBV20-1 with TRBJ1-1, with D possibly matching TRBD1 (5 bases). Germline-derived CDR1 and CDR2 are DFQATT and SNEGSKA (reference sequence). V dropped 0 bases and J dropped 10 bases, with 12 bases sitting between them. The CDR3 length is 12 residues. For the CDR3, the DNA is TGCAGTGCTAGAGATCGGGGGGTAGGAGCTTTCTTT. It yields the protein CSARDRGVGAFF.

The genes are TRBV28 and TRBJ2-1, with a tentative D call TRBD2 (6 bases). The length of the CDR3 is 15 residues. CDR1 and CDR2 (germline): MDHEN, SYDVKM. The germline V and J ends were trimmed by 5 bases and 3 bases, with 14 bases remaining between them. The CDR3: CASSITGDLYNEQFF. The CDR3 DNA follows: TGTGCCAGCAGTATAACGGGGGATCTCTACAATGAGCAGTTCTTC. The variable domain in full, completed from reference TRBV28 and TRBJ2-1, reads DVKVTQSSRYLVKRTGEKVFLECVQDMDHENMFWYRQDPGLGLRLIYFSYDVKMKEKGDIPEGYSVSREKKERFSLILESASTNQTSMYLCASSITGDLYNEQFFGPGTRLTVL.

Turning to this clonotype: A read error may explain this, as a much larger clone is one base away. The chain recombines TRBV20-1 with TRBJ2-5; 16 nucleotides line up with TRBD2. Germline V gene sequence: CDR1 DFQATT, CDR2 SNEGSKA (reference sequence). The CDR3 is made up of 16 amino acids. The CDR3 bases are TGCAGTGCTAGGGGGACTAGCGGGAGGGCCGGAGAGACCCGGTACTTC. Amino acids: CSARGTSGRAGETRYF.

The sample holds a few counts of this clonotype. The chain has TRBV5-6 and TRBJ2-3; 10 bases match TRBD2. J was trimmed by 6 bases and V by 0 bases; bases with no gene match: 4. The CDR3 is 15 amino acids. Germline V gene data show CDR1 as SGHDT and CDR2 as YYEEEE. CDR3 sequence (DNA): TGTGCCAGCAGCTTGGTCCTAGCGGGAGCGGATACGCAGTATTTT. Translating gives CASSLVLAGADTQYF.

V usage is TRBV18 and J usage is TRBJ2-7; the match to TRBD1 covers 8 bases. Germline-derived CDR1 and CDR2 are KGHSH and LQKENI. This CDR3 is built from 13 residues. V was pared by 6 bases and J by 5 bases, with 6 bases of the junction left unmatched. CDR3 DNA sequence: TGTGCCAGCTCCGCGCAGGGGGCCCACGAGCAGTACTTC. Translating gives CASSAQGAHEQYF.

J is TRBJ1-2 and V is TRBV28; D gene uncertain. V lost 5 bases and J lost 6, with 19 bases in between. Germline CDR1 reads MDHEN; CDR2 reads SYDVKM. The CDR3 runs to 15 residues. The CDR3 nucleotides read TGTGCCAGCAGTCCACCGGATGGCGGGAACCATGGCTACACCTTC. Translated: CASSPPDGGNHGYTF.

This clonotype was picked up a small number of times. The chain is built from TRBV27 and TRBJ2-1; D perhaps matches TRBD2 (6 bases). Germline V gene lookup returns CDR1 MNHEY and CDR2 SMNVEV (reference sequence). Trimming removed 5 bases at V and 2 bases at J, with 16 bases between. This CDR3 comprises 16 residues. The CDR3 here is CASSPSGGETYNEQFF. The CDR3 DNA sequence: TGTGCCAGCAGTCCCTCCGGGGGTGAAACCTACAATGAGCAGTTCTTC.

As concerns this clonotype: Its ends do not fully match the called genes, so a read error is possible. V and J are TRBV7-9 and TRBJ2-2; D remains ambiguous. Germline V gives CDR1 SEHNR, CDR2 FQNEAQ (reference sequence). The CDR3 spans 14 residues. The CDR3 protein is CASSLGESTGELFF. The DNA for the CDR3 is TGTGCCAGTAGCTTGGGCGAGAGCACCGGGGAGCTGTTTTTT.

The chain recombines TRBV6-5 with TRBJ2-1; 8 bases fit TRBD2. Germline CDR1 MNHEY, CDR2 SVGAGI. The CDR3 has 16 amino acids. J lost 7 bases, V lost 6 bases, and 14 bases had no gene match. CDR3 protein: CASSLRREGPTNEQFF. The CDR3 bases are TGTGCCAGCAGCCTTCGCCGGGAGGGGCCCACGAATGAGCAGTTCTTC.

The chain recombines TRBV5-1 with TRBJ2-1; 9 bases map to TRBD2. This CDR3 has 16 residues. V lost 4 bases, J lost 5 bases, and 10 bases stayed unmatched. CDR1 SGHRS and CDR2 YFSETQ come from the germline V gene. CDR3 DNA sequence: TGCGCCAGCAGCCCCACTGGGACTAGCTGGGACAATGAGCAGTTCTTC. This sequence encodes CASSPTGTSWDNEQFF.